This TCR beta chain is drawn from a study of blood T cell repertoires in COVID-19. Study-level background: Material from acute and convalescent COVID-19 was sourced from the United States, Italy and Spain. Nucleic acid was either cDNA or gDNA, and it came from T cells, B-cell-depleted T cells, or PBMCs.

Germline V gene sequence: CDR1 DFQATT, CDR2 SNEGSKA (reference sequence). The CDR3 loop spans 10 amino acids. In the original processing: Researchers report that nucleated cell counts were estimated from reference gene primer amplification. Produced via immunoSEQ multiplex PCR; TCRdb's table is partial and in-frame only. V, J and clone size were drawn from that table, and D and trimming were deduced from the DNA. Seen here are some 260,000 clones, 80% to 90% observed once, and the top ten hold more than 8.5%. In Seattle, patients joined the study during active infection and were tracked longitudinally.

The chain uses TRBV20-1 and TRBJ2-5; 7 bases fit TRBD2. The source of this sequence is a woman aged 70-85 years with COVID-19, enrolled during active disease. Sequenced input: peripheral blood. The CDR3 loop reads CRLGGETQYF. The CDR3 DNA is TGCAGGCTCGGGGGGGAGACCCAGTACTTC.